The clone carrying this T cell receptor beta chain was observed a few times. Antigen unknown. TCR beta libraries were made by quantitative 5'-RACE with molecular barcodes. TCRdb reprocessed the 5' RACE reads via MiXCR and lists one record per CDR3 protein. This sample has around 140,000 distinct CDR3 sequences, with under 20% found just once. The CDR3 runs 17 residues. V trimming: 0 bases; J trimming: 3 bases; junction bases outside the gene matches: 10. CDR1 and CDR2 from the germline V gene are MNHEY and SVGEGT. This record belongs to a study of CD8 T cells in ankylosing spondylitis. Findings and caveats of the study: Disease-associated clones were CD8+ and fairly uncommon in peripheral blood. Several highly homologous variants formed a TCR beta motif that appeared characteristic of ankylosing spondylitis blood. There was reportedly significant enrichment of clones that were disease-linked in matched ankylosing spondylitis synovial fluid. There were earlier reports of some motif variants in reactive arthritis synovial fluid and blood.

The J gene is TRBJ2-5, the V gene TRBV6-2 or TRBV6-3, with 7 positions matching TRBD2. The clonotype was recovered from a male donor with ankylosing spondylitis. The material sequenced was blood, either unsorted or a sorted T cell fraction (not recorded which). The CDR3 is CASSYSKSASGKETQYF. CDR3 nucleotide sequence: TGTGCCAGCAGTTACTCGAAGTCGGCTAGCGGAAAAGAGACCCAGTACTTC.